This T cell receptor beta chain originates from a study of CD8 T cells in ankylosing spondylitis. This CDR3 region has 14 residues. J lost 4 bases, V lost 4 bases, and 7 bases had no gene match. Germline values: CDR1 SGDLS, CDR2 YYNGEE. This clonotype was observed many times. TCRdb re-called the 5' RACE reads with MiXCR, one entry per CDR3 protein. Here the sample spans several thousand distinct CDR3 sequences, around 2.3% being singletons. The receptor was derived from a male donor with ankylosing spondylitis or in good health (not recorded which). The chain combines TRBV9 with TRBJ2-7; 8 bases are a match to TRBD2. The specimen was blood, either unsorted or a sorted T cell fraction (not recorded which). DNA of the CDR3: TGTGCCAGCAGCCCCGACGGGGGGGGTTACGAGCAGTACTTC. Amino acid sequence: CASSPDGGGYEQYF.